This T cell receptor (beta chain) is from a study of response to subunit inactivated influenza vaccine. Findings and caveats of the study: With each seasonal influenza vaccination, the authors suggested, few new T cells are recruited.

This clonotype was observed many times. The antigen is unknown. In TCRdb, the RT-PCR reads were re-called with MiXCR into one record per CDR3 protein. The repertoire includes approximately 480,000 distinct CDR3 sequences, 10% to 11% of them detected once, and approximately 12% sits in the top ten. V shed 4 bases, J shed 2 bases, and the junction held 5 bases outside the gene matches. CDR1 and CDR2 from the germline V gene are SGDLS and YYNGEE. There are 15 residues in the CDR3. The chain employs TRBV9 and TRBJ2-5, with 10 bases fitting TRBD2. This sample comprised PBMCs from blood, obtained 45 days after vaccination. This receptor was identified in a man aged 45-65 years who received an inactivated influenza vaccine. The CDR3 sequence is CASSPLAGSQETQYF. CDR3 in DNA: TGTGCCAGCAGCCCACTAGCGGGATCTCAAGAGACCCAGTACTTC. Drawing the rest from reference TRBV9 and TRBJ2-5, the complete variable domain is DSGVTQTPKHLITATGQRVTLRCSPRSGDLSVYWYQQSLDQGLQFLIQYYNGEERAKGNILERFSAQQFPDLHSELNLSSLELGDSALYFCASSPLAGSQETQYFGPGTRLLVL.